Reported below is one TCR beta chain. Its antigen is not known. Germline V gives CDR1 SGHTA, CDR2 FQGTGA. The CDR3 extends over 16 amino acids. Trimming took 5 bases from V and 7 from J; bases not matched to a gene: 10. These data originate in a study of cytomegalovirus exposure and HLA in healthy donors. Overall study findings and caveats: Cytomegalovirus-associated TCR beta chains were listed, numbering over 150.

Each donor was healthy, and each was a bone marrow donor. PCR employed 60 Vbeta and 13 Jbeta primers. Libraries were prepared by immunoSEQ multiplex PCR; TCRdb keeps only in-frame clonotypes and omits some of them. The profile shows approximately 150,000 clones, approximately 71% of them singletons. J is TRBJ2-1 and V is TRBV7-3, with 11 bases matching TRBD2. The sequencing input was PBMCs. This TCR derives from a male donor in good health and CMV-seronegative. This CDR3 reads CASSTLAGGPANEQFF. CDR3 coding DNA: TGTGCCAGCAGCACCCTAGCGGGGGGTCCCGCTAATGAGCAGTTCTTC.